This T cell receptor beta chain originates from a study of cytomegalovirus exposure and HLA in healthy donors. The study's findings and limits: Sequencing artifact likely explains a cluster of highly shared sequence variants. Rare TCR sequences dominated, though some public TCRs recurred in many donors.

This clone has only one observation. Its antigen is not identified. The germline V gene has CDR1 SGHVS and CDR2 FNYEAQ. This CDR3 spans 14 amino acids. Trimming removed 4 bases from V and 5 bases from J, with 12 bases in between. PCR involved 60 Vbeta and 13 Jbeta primers. TCRdb keeps only in-frame clones here, not all; method: immunoSEQ multiplex PCR. The sample lists around 130,000 clones, 70% to 85% occurring once. This TCR derives from a man between 40 and 49 years old in good health and CMV-seronegative. The J gene is TRBJ1-5, the V gene TRBV7-6, with a weak D call TRBD1 (5 bases). Sequenced material: PBMCs. CDR3 in DNA: TGTGCCAGCAGCTATGCTCAGGGCGATCAGCCCCAGCATTTT. Translating it yields CASSYAQGDQPQHF.